Below, one TCR beta chain is given with its context. What it binds is unknown. This sample stems from a study of OX40 agonist ivuxolimab in advanced cancers. Background on the study: Males comprised 75% to 90% of the group, whose mean age was approximately 60 years (range about 20 to 85). Whole-study results and caveats: Some nonresponders additionally presented with little normalized T-cell clonal expansion.

Germline V gives CDR1 GTSNPN, CDR2 SVGIG (reference sequence). CDR3 length: 15 amino acids. The V gene end was trimmed by 2 bases and the J gene end by 0 bases; junction bases not matched to a gene: 4. Repertoires were generated with immunoSEQ multiplex PCR, while TCRdb's copy carries only in-frame clones and drops some. The sample lists 60,000 to 90,000 clones, about 81% occurring once. The chain joins TRBV30 to TRBJ2-7, with TRBD2 matching 10 bases. The TCR was taken from an adult with an advanced solid tumor such as melanoma, head and neck, liver or kidney cancer. Here the sequenced sample was CD4+ or CD8+ T cells sorted from blood, taken in a trial of the OX40 agonist ivuxolimab. The CDR3 coding sequence is TGTGCCTGGAGTCCGCTAGCGGGGGTCTCCTACGAGCAGTACTTC. Amino acids: CAWSPLAGVSYEQYF.